This T cell receptor (beta chain) stems from a study of blood T cell repertoires in COVID-19. Overall study context: The United States, Italy and Spain supplied acute and convalescent COVID-19 samples. Sample material is recorded as cDNA or gDNA derived from T cells, B-cell-depleted T cells, or PBMCs.

Trimming took off 3 bases at V and 4 bases at J, with 13 bases between the two ends. Germline CDR1 reads MNHNS; CDR2 reads SASEGT. The CDR3 has 14 amino acids. The repertoire was sequenced with immunoSEQ multiplex PCR; TCRdb's copy has only in-frame clones and lacks some. The sample yields 90,000 to 120,000 clones, approximately 69% seen once. Sequences were obtained from peripheral blood. This clonotype was sampled from a man at least 80 years old with acute or convalescent COVID-19. The rearrangement joins TRBV6-1 to TRBJ2-7, with D perhaps matching TRBD2 (5 bases). The CDR3 DNA reads TGTGCCAGCAGTGATCCGGGAATGAGGTACGAGCAGTACTTC. Encoded protein: CASSDPGMRYEQYF.